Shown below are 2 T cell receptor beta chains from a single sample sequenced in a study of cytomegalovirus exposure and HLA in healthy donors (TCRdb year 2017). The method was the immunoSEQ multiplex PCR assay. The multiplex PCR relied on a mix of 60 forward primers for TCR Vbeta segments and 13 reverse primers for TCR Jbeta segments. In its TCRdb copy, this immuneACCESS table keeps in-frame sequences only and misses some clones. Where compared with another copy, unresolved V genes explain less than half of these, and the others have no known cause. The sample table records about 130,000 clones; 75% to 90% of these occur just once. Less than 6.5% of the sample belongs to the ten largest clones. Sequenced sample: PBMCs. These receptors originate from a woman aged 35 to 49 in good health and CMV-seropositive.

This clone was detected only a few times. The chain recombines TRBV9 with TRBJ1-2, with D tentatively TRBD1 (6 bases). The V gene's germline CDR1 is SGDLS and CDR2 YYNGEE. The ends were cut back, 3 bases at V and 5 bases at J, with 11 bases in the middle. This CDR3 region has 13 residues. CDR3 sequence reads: CASSARTDYGYTF. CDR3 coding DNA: TGTGCCAGCAGCGCCAGGACAGATTATGGCTACACCTTC.

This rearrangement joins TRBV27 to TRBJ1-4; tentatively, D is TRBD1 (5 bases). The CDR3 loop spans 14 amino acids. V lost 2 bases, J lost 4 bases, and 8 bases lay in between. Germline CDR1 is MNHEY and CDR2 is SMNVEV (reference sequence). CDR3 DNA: TGTGCCAGCAGTTTACAGGGCCTTAATGAAAAACTGTTTTTT. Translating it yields CASSLQGLNEKLFF.